This T cell receptor beta chain was identified in a study of T cells expressing NK-cell markers. Study findings and constraints: Roughly six donors showed dominant NKG2C+ clonotypes comprising about 1.0-7.0% of their CD8+ T cells.

As to this clonotype: What it binds is unknown.

Germline V gene lookup returns CDR1 SGDLS and CDR2 YYNGEE. The CDR3 length is 15 residues. TCRdb re-called the 5' RACE reads and gives one entry per CDR3 protein, without DNA. Here the sample table reports about half a million distinct CDR3 sequences. This TCR was sampled from a woman aged 45 to 65 in good health. The chain couples TRBV9 to TRBJ1-4; there is no DNA to check the TCRdb D call of TRBD1. Sequencing used blood T cells: a sorted CD56 or NKG2C T cell subset, CD4+ or CD8+ T cells, or bulk PBMC T cells (not recorded which). The chain's CDR3 is CASSTRTGIDEKLFF. Full variable domain (outside the CDR3, taken from reference TRBV9 and TRBJ1-4): DSGVTQTPKHLITATGQRVTLRCSPRSGDLSVYWYQQSLDQGLQFLIQYYNGEERAKGNILERFSAQQFPDLHSELNLSSLELGDSALYFCASSTRTGIDEKLFFGSGTQLSVL.